This T cell receptor beta chain was identified in a study of neurological immune-mediated disorders. The CDR3 loop spans 14 amino acids. V was pared by 5 bases and J by 5 bases, with 5 bases of the junction left unmatched. Per germline, CDR1 MNHEY and CDR2 SVGEGT. This clonotype was seen ten or more times. In TCRdb, the 5' RACE reads were re-called with MiXCR into one record per CDR3 protein. The sample consists of 25,000 to 35,000 distinct CDR3 sequences, about 12% of them appearing once. A blood bank in Maryland, USA, provided the volunteers who served as healthy controls. The unsorted libraries originated from 2 million PBMCs kept at -80 C.

The receptor comes from a woman aged 60-75 years in good health. This rearrangement joins TRBV6-2 or TRBV6-3 to TRBJ2-5, with 10 bases matching TRBD1. The specimen was PBMCs. The CDR3 bases are TGTGCCAGCAGTCCGACAGGGGGCATGGAGACCCAGTACTTC. This sequence encodes CASSPTGGMETQYF.